These 6 T cell receptor beta chains share one sample of origin, sequenced in a study of CD8 T cells in ankylosing spondylitis (dated by TCRdb to about 2017). The method was 5' RACE. TCRdb lists the instrument as Illumina HiSeq 2500. TCRdb reworked the public reads: Q25 trimming with fastp, MiXCR clone assembly, productive beta chains retained. Each record represents a unique CDR3 protein, reported with the most common genes and DNA among its rows. In this sample the table shows 50,000 to 75,000 distinct CDR3 sequences, approximately 5.7% of which occur a single time. Around 5% of the sample comes from the top ten. Sequencing input: synovial fluid, either unsorted or a sorted T cell fraction (not recorded which). All receptors derive from a male donor with ankylosing spondylitis.

This clonotype has ten or more counts. J is TRBJ2-4 and V is TRBV5-6, with 7 nucleotides matching TRBD1. CDR1 is SGHDT, CDR2 YYEEEE, per germline. Losses at the gene ends were 0 bases for V and 7 bases for J; bases not matched to a gene: 4. The CDR3 has 14 amino acids. CDR3 coding DNA: TGTGCCAGCAGCTTGGGGGAACAGGGGAACATTCAGTACTTC. It specifies CASSLGEQGNIQYF.

The table lists this clonotype with many counts. The chain joins TRBV18 to TRBJ2-3; D remains ambiguous. CDR3 length: 13 residues. CDR1 KGHSH and CDR2 LQKENI come from the germline V gene. V shed 6 bases and J shed 6 bases, with 13 bases lying between them. The CDR3 sequence: CASSPTNGDTQYF. The CDR3 DNA is TGTGCCAGCTCGCCGACGAATGGGGATACGCAGTATTTT.

This clonotype occurred many times. The chain recombines TRBV4-1 with TRBJ2-3, with a tentative D call TRBD2 (5 bases). The CDR3 length is 13 residues. V lost 3 bases and J lost 6, with 10 bases in between. Per the germline V gene, CDR1 is MGHRA and CDR2 is YSYEKL. The CDR3 DNA reads TGCGCCAGCAGCCAGCCACTAGAGGATACGCAGTATTTT. Translation: CASSQPLEDTQYF.

This clonotype was seen repeatedly, ten times or more. CDR3 sequence: CASSLVASGELFF. In nucleotides, the CDR3 is TGCGCCAGCAGCTTGGTGGCCTCCGGGGAGCTGTTTTTT. The chain is built from TRBV5-1 and TRBJ2-2; D remains unclear. The length of the CDR3 is 13 residues. Germline-derived CDR1 and CDR2 are SGHRS and YFSETQ. Deletions cut 0 bases from V and 6 bases from J, with 6 bases between. The full variable domain, with the rest looked up from reference TRBV5-1 and TRBJ2-2, is KAGVTQTPRYLIKTRGQQVTLSCSPISGHRSVSWYQQTPGQGLQFLFEYFSETQRNKGNFPGRFSGRQFSNSRSEMNVSTLELGDSALYLCASSLVASGELFFGEGSRLTVL.

This clonotype has ten or more counts. The chain employs TRBV5-1 and TRBJ2-7; tentatively, D is TRBD1 (7 bases). The CDR3 sequence is 16 residues long. From germline, CDR1 is SGHRS and CDR2 YFSETQ. V was pared by 5 bases and J by 2 bases, with 20 bases between. CDR3 in DNA: TGCGCCAGCAGGGCGGGGTGGGGGGACAGTACCTACGAGCAGTACTTC. Its protein product is CASRAGWGDSTYEQYF.

This clonotype has more than one count but fewer than ten. This chain uses TRBV5-4 with TRBJ2-2, with D unresolved. Per germline, CDR1 SGHNT and CDR2 YYREEE (reference sequence). The CDR3 contains 15 residues. V lost 4 bases, J lost 5 bases, and 15 bases lay in between. The CDR3 DNA follows: TGTGCCAGCAGCCTGGACCATGTTAAGACCGGGGAGCTGTTTTTT. Protein product: CASSLDHVKTGELFF.